Listed here are 10 T cell receptor beta chains from one sample, sequenced in a study of cytomegalovirus exposure and HLA in healthy donors. Vbeta (60) and Jbeta (13) primers were used in the PCR. Profiling relied on immunoSEQ multiplex PCR, and the TCRdb table lists in-frame clones only, not all of them. The table includes 99,000 or so clones, around 70% detected once. Sequencing was performed on PBMCs. The receptors shown here come from a man aged 25-45 years in good health and CMV-seronegative.

This clone showed up just once. The chain employs TRBV2 and TRBJ1-1; D gene ambiguous. Trimming took off 4 bases at V and 3 bases at J, with 6 bases between the two ends. Looked up from germline, CDR1 is SNHLY and CDR2 is FYNNEI. The CDR3 has 12 amino acids. The DNA of the CDR3 is TGTGCCAGCAGTGCGGGAGACACTGAAGCTTTCTTT. This sequence encodes CASSAGDTEAFF.

The genes are TRBV7-2 and TRBJ1-4; 8 nucleotides align to TRBD1. The CDR3 spans 14 residues. With 5 bases clipped from V and 8 bases from J, the junction kept 7 bases outside the gene matches. Germline V lookup: CDR1 SGHTA, CDR2 FQGNSA. CDR3 protein: CASSKGQGAEKLFF. The CDR3, as DNA: TGTGCCAGCAGCAAGGGGCAGGGGGCGGAAAAACTGTTTTTT.

The chain combines TRBV9 with TRBJ2-5; D possibly corresponds to TRBD2 (6 bases). The germline V and J ends were trimmed by 0 bases and 5 bases, with 11 bases remaining between them. Germline CDR1 is SGDLS and CDR2 is YYNGEE. This CDR3 contains 14 residues. CDR3 DNA: TGTGCCAGCAGCGTAGTGGCGGGGCGGGAGACCCAGTACTTC. It is translated as CASSVVAGRETQYF. Using reference TRBV9 and TRBJ2-5 for the parts outside the CDR3, the full variable domain is DSGVTQTPKHLITATGQRVTLRCSPRSGDLSVYWYQQSLDQGLQFLIQYYNGEERAKGNILERFSAQQFPDLHSELNLSSLELGDSALYFCASSVVAGRETQYFGPGTRLLVL.

The chain links TRBV7-9 to TRBJ1-4; maybe TRBD1 (5 bases). V was pared by 5 bases and J by 2 bases, with 18 bases between. The CDR3 extends over 17 amino acids. Looked up from germline, CDR1 is SEHNR and CDR2 is FQNEAQ (reference sequence). Here the CDR3 reads CASSPGRDSGTNEKLFF. CDR3 in DNA: TGTGCCAGCAGCCCGGGGCGGGACTCGGGGACTAATGAAAAACTGTTTTTT. Full variable domain (missing parts from reference TRBV7-9 and TRBJ1-4): DTGVSQNPRHKITKRGQNVTFRCDPISEHNRLYWYRQTLGQGPEFLTYFQNEAQLEKSRLLSDRFSAERPKGSFSTLEIQRTEQGDSAMYLCASSPGRDSGTNEKLFFGSGTQLSVL.

V is TRBV9 and J is TRBJ2-5; 9 bases are shared with TRBD1. The CDR3 has 13 amino acids. Trimming removed 4 bases from V and 5 bases from J; junction bases left unmatched: 3. Per germline, CDR1 SGDLS and CDR2 YYNGEE. The CDR3 reads CASSTGTGETQYF. The CDR3 bases are TGTGCCAGCAGCACCGGGACAGGGGAGACCCAGTACTTC.

This chain joins TRBV7-2 and TRBJ2-5, with 10 bases aligning to TRBD2. This CDR3 has 15 amino acids. Looked up from germline, CDR1 is SGHTA and CDR2 is FQGNSA. V dropped 6 bases and J dropped 4; count of bases not matched to a gene: 8. The CDR3, as DNA: TGTGCCAGCAGTACTTATAGCGGGAGGCTAGAGACCCAGTACTTC. Encoded protein: CASSTYSGRLETQYF.

The chain recombines TRBV5-6 with TRBJ1-1, with a weak D call TRBD1 (5 bases). V lost 2 bases and J lost 3, with 17 bases in between. Per germline, CDR1 SGHDT and CDR2 YYEEEE. The CDR3 spans 16 residues. The CDR3 coding sequence is TGTGCCAGCAGCTTCCCGGGGGACGGCGGGGACACTGAAGCTTTCTTT. It yields the protein CASSFPGDGGDTEAFF.

This clone has just a few counts. The chain carries TRBV28 and TRBJ2-7; perhaps TRBD1 as D (6 bases). The CDR3 is 17 residues long. Germline CDR1 MDHEN, CDR2 SYDVKM. Trimming took 3 bases from V and 2 from J, leaving 20 bases between them. Here the CDR3 reads CASSFIRAQGHAYEQYF. The CDR3 region has the DNA TGTGCCAGCAGTTTTATCCGAGCCCAGGGACATGCCTACGAGCAGTACTTC.

J is TRBJ2-7 and V is TRBV19; 8 positions match TRBD2. The CDR3 is 14 residues long. Trimming cost V 5 bases and J 1 base; bases outside gene matches: 4. Germline-derived CDR1 and CDR2 are LNHDA and SQIVND (reference sequence). CDR3 residues: CASSRVAGSYEQYF. The CDR3 DNA reads as TGTGCCAGTAGTCGGGTAGCGGGGTCCTACGAGCAGTACTTC.

This clone has just one count. The rearrangement uses TRBV7-3 and TRBJ1-2, with TRBD1 matching 7 bases. From germline, CDR1 is SGHTA and CDR2 FQGTGA. The ends lost 2 bases at V and 4 bases at J; junction bases unmatched: 7. This CDR3 is 15 amino acids long. The CDR3 loop reads CASSLEPGQSYGYTF. The CDR3 coding sequence is TGTGCCAGCAGCTTAGAGCCGGGACAGAGCTATGGCTACACCTTC.